This TCR beta chain is drawn from a study of blood T cell repertoires in COVID-19. Study details: The study drew acute and convalescent COVID-19 samples from the United States, Italy and Spain. Nucleic acid was either cDNA or gDNA, and it came from T cells, B-cell-depleted T cells, or PBMCs.

This clone is a singleton in its sample. Germline V CDR1 and CDR2: SGHRS, YFSETQ. The CDR3 sequence is 15 residues long. J was trimmed by 4 bases and V by 4 bases; bases with no gene match: 7. Original methodology: Nucleated cell counts were estimated from reference gene primer amplification. Clones were sequenced by immunoSEQ multiplex PCR, and TCRdb holds only the in-frame ones, with some missing. V and J calls and clone size are copied from that table; D and trimming were computed from the DNA. The sample lists some 30,000 clones; about nine tenths were seen once. The rearrangement uses TRBV5-1 and TRBJ1-2; the match to TRBD1 covers 10 bases. The clonotype comes from a man between 65 and 80 years old with active or convalescent COVID-19. Sample: peripheral blood. The CDR3 protein is CASSNRQGASYGYTF. CDR3 bases: TGCGCCAGCAGCAATCGACAGGGGGCGAGCTATGGCTACACCTTC.